Presented here are 26 T cell receptor beta chains from one specimen sequenced in a study of PD-L1 blockade in urothelial cancer. Using immunoSEQ multiplex PCR, the repertoire was profiled, and TCRdb retains in-frame clones only, with some absent. The sample yields tens of thousands of clones, approximately 83% seen once. Time point defined: peripheral blood 6 weeks after treatment start. The starting material was PBMCs, obtained around atezolizumab (anti-PD-L1) treatment. These receptors came from a man aged 60 to 69 with urothelial cancer.

The chain is built from TRBV6-5 and TRBJ2-1, with 12 bases aligning to TRBD1. Germline CDR1 is MNHEY and CDR2 is SVGAGI. The V and J ends lost 5 bases and 8 bases, in that order; junction bases with no gene match: 7. CDR3 length: 15 residues. The CDR3 region has the DNA TGTGCCAGCAGTCGTCCGGGGACAGGGGGCGATGAGCAGTTCTTC. Protein: CASSRPGTGGDEQFF.

CDR3 amino acids: CASSRQVTFYEQYF. CDR3 in DNA: TGTGCCAGTAGTAGACAGGTTACTTTCTACGAGCAGTACTTC. This rearrangement joins TRBV19 to TRBJ2-7, with a tentative D call TRBD1 (6 bases). Trimming took off 4 bases at V and 3 bases at J, with 13 bases between the two ends. The CDR3 is 14 amino acids. CDR1 is LNHDA and CDR2 is SQIVND in the germline V gene (reference sequence).

The CDR3 DNA reads as TGTGCCAGCAGCGTGGGGGGTTTCCCCACCGGGGAGCTGTTTTTT. Amino acid sequence: CASSVGGFPTGELFF. The chain couples TRBV9 to TRBJ2-2; a possible D gene is TRBD2 (6 bases). The CDR3 length is 15 residues. V was cut by 2 bases and J by 4 bases, with 12 bases left in between. Germline V gives CDR1 SGDLS, CDR2 YYNGEE.

The gene calls are TRBV10-2 and TRBJ1-1, with TRBD1 matching over 9 bases. The length of the CDR3 is 17 residues. Looked up from germline, CDR1 is WSHSY and CDR2 is SAAADI. J gave up 10 bases and V 3 bases, and 18 bases lay outside the gene matches. The CDR3 coding sequence is TGCGCCAGCAGTGAAACAGGGGGCGCTTCGGCGGCTGTGGGAGCTTTCTTT. Translated: CASSETGGASAAVGAFF.

The J gene is TRBJ1-1, the V gene TRBV5-5; D ambiguous. The V and J ends lost 2 bases and 7 bases respectively, with 12 bases between them. Germline V CDR1 and CDR2: SGHKS, YYEKEE (reference sequence). This CDR3 is 13 amino acids long. This CDR3 is CASSFGLEGEAFF. The CDR3 DNA sequence: TGTGCCAGCAGCTTTGGGTTGGAGGGTGAAGCTTTCTTT.

The rearrangement joins TRBV2 to TRBJ1-4; 7 nucleotides match TRBD1. Germline V gene data show CDR1 as SNHLY and CDR2 as FYNNEI. The CDR3 consists of 16 residues. V lost 5 bases, J lost 0 bases, and 6 bases stayed unmatched. The CDR3 DNA follows: TGTGCCAGCAGTTTGAGGGACAGTTCAACTAATGAAAAACTGTTTTTT. Its protein product is CASSLRDSSTNEKLFF.

The chain has TRBV19 and TRBJ2-3; a weak D match, TRBD2 (5 bases). This CDR3 is 15 amino acids long. V shed 3 bases and J shed 1 base, with 11 bases lying between them. Looked up from germline, CDR1 is LNHDA and CDR2 is SQIVND (reference sequence). CDR3 sequence (DNA): TGTGCCAGTAGTATCAGAGGGTCGGGCACAGATACGCAGTATTTT. It encodes CASSIRGSGTDTQYF.

This clone was recorded once. The chain combines TRBV11-2 with TRBJ2-7, with 13 bases identical to TRBD2. CDR3 length equals 14 residues. Germline V gives CDR1 SGHAT, CDR2 FQNNGV. The V gene end was trimmed by 7 bases and the J gene end by 6 bases; junction bases not matched to a gene: 6. CDR3 DNA: TGTGCCAGCAACCTGGGACTAGCGGGGACCGAGCAGTACTTC. Amino acid sequence: CASNLGLAGTEQYF. Looking up the rest from reference TRBV11-2 and TRBJ2-7 gives the full variable domain: EAGVAQSPRYKIIEKRQSVAFWCNPISGHATLYWYQQILGQGPKLLIQFQNNGVVDDSQLPKDRFSAERLKGVDSTLKIQPAKLEDSAVYLCASNLGLAGTEQYFGPGTRLTVT.

The chain couples TRBV28 to TRBJ1-4, with TRBD1 identical over 8 bases. From germline, CDR1 is MDHEN and CDR2 SYDVKM. The junction had 7 bases not matched to a gene; V was cut back by 5 bases and J by 17 bases. CDR3 length: 11 residues. Here the CDR3 reads CASSLGQGYFF. The CDR3 DNA is TGTGCCAGCAGTCTTGGACAGGGTTATTTTTTT.

This clone was picked up a small number of times. The rearrangement links TRBV7-9 to TRBJ1-6, with 7 bases that match TRBD1. This CDR3 has 15 residues. Looked up from germline, CDR1 is SEHNR and CDR2 is FQNEAQ (reference sequence). Trimming cost V 1 base and J 10 bases; bases outside gene matches: 7. CDR3 sequence reads: CASSLDRGSGSPLHF. In nucleotides, the CDR3 is TGTGCCAGCAGCTTAGACAGGGGAAGCGGCTCACCCCTCCACTTT.

The chain has TRBV13 and TRBJ1-1; the D is unclear. Germline lookup yields CDR1 PRHDT and CDR2 FYEKMQ (reference sequence). Trimming left V 2 bases short and J 8 bases short, with 12 bases between. The CDR3 consists of 13 residues. CDR3 residues: CASSLRPGVEAFF. CDR3 bases: TGTGCCAGCAGCTTAAGGCCGGGTGTGGAAGCTTTCTTT.

The J gene is TRBJ2-1, the V gene TRBV6-4; TRBD1 matches 9 bases. The V and J ends lost 5 bases and 10 bases, in that order; junction bases with no gene match: 9. In germline, CDR1 is MRHNA, CDR2 SNTAGT. This CDR3 has 14 amino acids. The CDR3 spells CASSSGTGYREQFF. As DNA, the CDR3 is TGTGCCAGCAGTTCCGGGACAGGGTATCGAGAGCAGTTCTTC.

The V and J genes are TRBV7-2 and TRBJ2-3; 12 nucleotides match TRBD2. The germline V gene has CDR1 SGHTA and CDR2 FQGNSA. This CDR3 is 17 amino acids long. The V segment lost 1 base and the J segment 9 bases; nucleotides outside the gene matches: 11. CDR3 in DNA: TGTGCCAGCAGCTTAGAACTAGCGGGGGGCTTCTTGGGGACGCAGTATTTT. Translated: CASSLELAGGFLGTQYF.

The chain is built from TRBV5-1 and TRBJ2-3; D is ambiguous. There are 15 residues in the CDR3. Trimming pared 3 bases from V and 6 bases from J, leaving 17 bases between. The germline gives CDR1 SGHRS, CDR2 YFSETQ. DNA for the CDR3: TGCGCCAGCAGCTCGGCTGGTCCGTGGCGGGATACGCAGTATTTT. Protein sequence: CASSSAGPWRDTQYF.

The chain combines TRBV7-2 with TRBJ2-2; D gene unclear. Germline-derived CDR1 and CDR2 are SGHTA and FQGNSA. The CDR3 contains 14 residues. The V and J ends lost 1 base and 6 bases respectively, with 9 bases between them. The CDR3, as DNA: TGTGCCAGCAGCTTAGGGCTAGAAGCCGGGGAGCTGTTTTTT. It translates to CASSLGLEAGELFF.

CDR3: CASGLEGGGQPQHF. CDR3 DNA sequence: TGTGCTAGTGGTTTGGAAGGGGGCGGTCAGCCCCAGCATTTT. V gene TRBV12-5 combines with J gene TRBJ1-5, with 7 bases that match TRBD1. The J segment lost 6 bases and the V segment lost 1 base, leaving 3 bases of the junction unmatched. CDR1 is LGHNT and CDR2 is FRNRAP in the germline V gene. The CDR3 has 14 amino acids.

The genes are TRBV28 and TRBJ2-2; 11 positions match TRBD2. Trimming removed 5 bases from V and 7 bases from J; junction bases left unmatched: 12. Germline V gene sequence: CDR1 MDHEN, CDR2 SYDVKM. There are 17 residues in the CDR3. CDR3 coding DNA: TGTGCCAGCAGTCTTATTAGCGGGGGGGCCGAATACGGGGAGCTGTTTTTT. Its translation is CASSLISGGAEYGELFF. Full variable domain (remainder filled in from reference TRBV28 and TRBJ2-2): DVKVTQSSRYLVKRTGEKVFLECVQDMDHENMFWYRQDPGLGLRLIYFSYDVKMKEKGDIPEGYSVSREKKERFSLILESASTNQTSMYLCASSLISGGAEYGELFFGEGSRLTVL.

The chain joins TRBV30 to TRBJ1-4, with D possibly TRBD1 on 6 matching bases. The germline V gene encodes CDR1 GTSNPN and CDR2 SVGIG (reference sequence). V lost 8 bases to trimming and J lost 7 bases, with 20 bases between them. The CDR3 consists of 14 residues. The CDR3 sequence: CAGSKGQRGEKLFF. CDR3 DNA: TGTGCCGGAAGCAAGGGACAACGTGGTGAAAAACTGTTTTTT.

Written as DNA, the CDR3 is TGTGCCAGCAGTATAATAGCGGGGGCAGCCTACGAGCAGTACTTC. Encoded protein: CASSIIAGAAYEQYF. The rearrangement uses TRBV27 and TRBJ2-7, with 9 bases identical to TRBD2. Germline V gene sequence: CDR1 MNHEY, CDR2 SMNVEV (reference sequence). The V segment lost 5 bases and the J segment 2 bases; nucleotides outside the gene matches: 7. The CDR3 contains 15 residues.

V usage is TRBV18 and J usage is TRBJ2-7; tentative D call: TRBD2 (6 bases). Germline CDR1 and CDR2: KGHSH and LQKENI. This CDR3 is 13 amino acids long. V was clipped by 0 bases and J by 6 bases, with 9 bases between them. The CDR3 region has the DNA TGTGCCAGCTCACCACCGGGGGGTCCCGAGCAGTACTTC. It translates to CASSPPGGPEQYF.

Only one count was recorded for this clone. The CDR3 is CSVEDVQGVYGYTF. The CDR3 DNA reads TGCAGCGTTGAAGATGTACAGGGGGTCTATGGCTACACCTTC. The chain couples TRBV29-1 to TRBJ1-2; 8 positions agree with TRBD1. With 0 bases clipped from V and 4 bases from J, the junction kept 4 bases outside the gene matches. This CDR3 comprises 14 residues. Per the germline V gene, CDR1 is SQVTM and CDR2 is ANQGSEA.

The chain joins TRBV5-1 to TRBJ2-3, with TRBD2 matching over 10 bases. This CDR3 is 16 amino acids long. In germline, CDR1 is SGHRS, CDR2 YFSETQ. V shed 0 bases and J 0 bases; nucleotides not matched to a gene: 1. CDR3 amino acids: CASSLASGGSTDTQYF. Written as DNA, the CDR3 is TGCGCCAGCAGCTTGGCTAGCGGGGGTAGCACAGATACGCAGTATTTT.

This clone was detected only a few times. The chain combines TRBV10-1 with TRBJ1-6, with a possible D match to TRBD1 (6 bases). V dropped 5 bases and J dropped 7 bases, with 9 bases sitting between them. Germline V gene lookup returns CDR1 WNHNN and CDR2 SYGVQD (reference sequence). This CDR3 contains 13 residues. The DNA for the CDR3 is TGCGCCAGCAGTCCCACAGGGAATTCACCCCTCCACTTT. This sequence encodes CASSPTGNSPLHF.

The chain combines TRBV11-3 with TRBJ1-3, with TRBD1 matching over 8 bases. Germline V gives CDR1 SGHNT, CDR2 YENEEA. The J segment lost 1 base and the V segment lost 5 bases, leaving 1 base of the junction unmatched. This CDR3 has 14 amino acids. The CDR3 region is CASSRTGSGNTIYF. The CDR3, as DNA: TGTGCCAGCAGCCGGACAGGGTCTGGAAACACCATATATTTT.

This clone showed up just a few times. This sequence joins TRBV12-5 and TRBJ2-6; 8 nucleotides align to TRBD1. Germline lookup yields CDR1 LGHNT and CDR2 FRNRAP. The ends lost 2 bases at V and 1 base at J; junction bases unmatched: 16. The length of the CDR3 is 21 residues. In nucleotides, the CDR3 is TGTGCTAGTGGTTTGACATCCAGGGGGCTATTTCCAGAGTCTGGGGCCAACGTCCTGACTTTC. This codes for CASGLTSRGLFPESGANVLTF. The complete variable domain, with remaining parts taken from reference TRBV12-5 and TRBJ2-6, reads DARVTQTPRHKVTEMGQEVTMRCQPILGHNTVFWYRQTMMQGLELLAYFRNRAPLDDSGMPKDRFSAEMPDATLATLKIQPSEPRDSAVYFCASGLTSRGLFPESGANVLTFGAGSRLTVL.

The gene calls are TRBV30 and TRBJ2-3; 7 nucleotides agree with TRBD1. V shed 3 bases, J shed 2 bases, and the junction held 5 bases outside the gene matches. The V gene's germline CDR1 is GTSNPN and CDR2 SVGIG (reference sequence). The CDR3 consists of 14 residues. DNA for the CDR3: TGTGCCTGGAGGGGGGACAGAATCACAGATACGCAGTATTTT. The encoded protein is CAWRGDRITDTQYF.